This T cell receptor beta chain was documented in a study of blood T cell repertoires in COVID-19. Study context: T cells, B-cell-depleted T cells, or PBMCs supplied cDNA or gDNA.

Measured with immunoSEQ multiplex PCR; TCRdb has only the in-frame clones, and not every one. The data contain around 140,000 clones, 84% of them singletons. This CDR3 has 16 residues. In germline, CDR1 is GTSNPN, CDR2 SVGIG (reference sequence). Trimming removed 3 bases from V and 0 bases from J, with 15 bases in between. The rearrangement links TRBV30 to TRBJ1-5, with a possible D match to TRBD1 (6 bases). The specimen was peripheral blood. The receptor's source is a man in his 60s with active or convalescent COVID-19. The CDR3: CAWSALTGRSNQPQHF. CDR3 coding DNA: TGTGCCTGGAGCGCTCTGACAGGACGTAGCAATCAGCCCCAGCATTTT.